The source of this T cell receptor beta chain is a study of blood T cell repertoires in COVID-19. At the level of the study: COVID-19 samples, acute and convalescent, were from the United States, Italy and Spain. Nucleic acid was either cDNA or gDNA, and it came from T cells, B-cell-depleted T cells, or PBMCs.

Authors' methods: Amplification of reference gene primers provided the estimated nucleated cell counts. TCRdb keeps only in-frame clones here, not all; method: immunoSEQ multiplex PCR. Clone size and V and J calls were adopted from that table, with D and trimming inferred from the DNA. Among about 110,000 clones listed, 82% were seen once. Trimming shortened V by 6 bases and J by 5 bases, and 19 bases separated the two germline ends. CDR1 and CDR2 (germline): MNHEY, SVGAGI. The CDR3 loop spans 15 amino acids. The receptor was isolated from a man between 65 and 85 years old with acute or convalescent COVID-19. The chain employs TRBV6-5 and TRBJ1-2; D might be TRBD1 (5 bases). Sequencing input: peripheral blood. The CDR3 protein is CASSRDYSEVYGYTF. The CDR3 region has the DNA TGTGCCAGCAGCCGGGACTATTCGGAGGTTTATGGCTACACCTTC.